The text below deals with one T cell receptor (beta chain). No antigen is known for it. This entry comes from a study of CXCR3-negative and CXCR3-positive naive CD8 T cells. Study-wide findings and caveats: For CXCR3-positive naive cells, TRB CDR3s were more hydrophobic than those of CXCR3-negative naive cells.

CDR1 is SGHTA and CDR2 is FQGTGA in the germline V gene. This CDR3 is built from 15 residues. UMI-tagged TRB cDNA libraries were built via 5' RACE. TCRdb reprocessed the 5' RACE reads and stores each CDR3 protein as one record, lacking DNA. Its table lists roughly 99,000 distinct CDR3 sequences. This sequence joins TRBV7-3 and TRBJ2-2; TCRdb designates TRBD1, a call that cannot be tested without DNA. This clonotype originated in a human donor in good health. Some clones in this sample may be carry-over from other donors' samples. The sample consisted of naive CXCR3+ CD8+ T cells from blood. Subset indicated: CD45RO-CCR7+CD27+CD95- naive CD8+ T cells expressing CXCR3 (TNR3+). CDR3 protein: CASSLGGRGAGELFF.